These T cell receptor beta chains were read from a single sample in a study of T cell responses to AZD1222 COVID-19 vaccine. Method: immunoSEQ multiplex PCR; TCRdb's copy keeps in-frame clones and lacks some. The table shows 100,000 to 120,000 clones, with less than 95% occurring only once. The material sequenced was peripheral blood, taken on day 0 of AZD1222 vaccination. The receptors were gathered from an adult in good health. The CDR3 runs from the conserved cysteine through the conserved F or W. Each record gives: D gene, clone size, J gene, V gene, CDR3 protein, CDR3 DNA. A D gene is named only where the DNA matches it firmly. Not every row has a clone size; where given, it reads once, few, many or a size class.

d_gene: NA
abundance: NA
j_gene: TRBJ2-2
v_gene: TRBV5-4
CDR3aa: CASSLWGAWAGELFF
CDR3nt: TGTGCCAGCAGCTTGTGGGGGGCGTGGGCCGGGGAGCTGTTTTTT

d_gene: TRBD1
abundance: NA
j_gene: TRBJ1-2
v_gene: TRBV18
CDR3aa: CASSPPRQGVDGYTF
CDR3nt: TGTGCCAGCTCACCACCCCGACAGGGGGTAGATGGCTACACCTTC

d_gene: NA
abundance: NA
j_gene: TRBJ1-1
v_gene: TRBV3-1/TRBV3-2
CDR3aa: CASSPQSRGEAFF
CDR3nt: TGTGCCAGCAGCCCGCAATCTAGAGGTGAAGCTTTCTTT

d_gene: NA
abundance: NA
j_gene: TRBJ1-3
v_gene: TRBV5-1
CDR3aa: CASSVGRVPGNTIYF
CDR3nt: TGCGCCAGCTCAGTGGGCAGGGTCCCTGGAAACACCATATATTTT

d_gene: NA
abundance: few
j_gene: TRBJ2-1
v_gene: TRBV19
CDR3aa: CASSIGGGNEQFF
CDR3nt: TGTGCCAGTAGTATAGGAGGGGGGAATGAGCAGTTCTTC

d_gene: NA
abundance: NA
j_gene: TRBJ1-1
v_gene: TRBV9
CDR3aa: CASSVAGSEAFF
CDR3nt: TGTGCCAGCAGCGTAGCGGGCTCTGAAGCTTTCTTT

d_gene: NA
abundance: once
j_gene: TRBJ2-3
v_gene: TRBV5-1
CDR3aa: CASSLESPDTQYF
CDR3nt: TGCGCCAGCAGCTTGGAGAGTCCAGATACGCAGTATTTT

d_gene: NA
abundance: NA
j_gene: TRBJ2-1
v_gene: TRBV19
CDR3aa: CASSIGYSSYNEQFF
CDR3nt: TGTGCCAGTAGTATAGGTTACAGCTCCTACAATGAGCAGTTCTTC

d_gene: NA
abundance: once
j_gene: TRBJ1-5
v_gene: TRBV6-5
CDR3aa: CASSYSDRSNQPQHF
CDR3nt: TGTGCCAGCAGTTACTCGGACAGAAGCAATCAGCCCCAGCATTTT

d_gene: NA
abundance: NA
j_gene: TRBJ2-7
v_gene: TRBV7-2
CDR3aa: CASSLSGYYEQYF
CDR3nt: TGTGCCAGCAGCTTGTCAGGATACTACGAGCAGTACTTC

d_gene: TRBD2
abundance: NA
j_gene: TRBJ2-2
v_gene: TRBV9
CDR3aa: CASSVGSGGAAGELFF
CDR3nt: TGTGCCAGCAGCGTAGGGAGCGGGGGGGCCGCCGGGGAGCTGTTTTTT

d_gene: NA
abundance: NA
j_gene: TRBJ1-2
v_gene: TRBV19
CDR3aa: CASSFAGTPGYTF
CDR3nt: TGTGCCAGTAGTTTCGCCGGGACTCCCGGCTACACCTTC

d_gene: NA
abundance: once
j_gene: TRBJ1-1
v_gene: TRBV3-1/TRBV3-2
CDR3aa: CASSGLGNTEAFF
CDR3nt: TGTGCCAGCAGCGGTTTAGGGAACACTGAAGCTTTCTTT

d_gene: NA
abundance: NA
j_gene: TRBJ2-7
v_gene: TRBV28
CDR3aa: CASSSLLYEQYF
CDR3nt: TGTGCCAGCAGTTCCCTACTCTACGAGCAGTACTTC

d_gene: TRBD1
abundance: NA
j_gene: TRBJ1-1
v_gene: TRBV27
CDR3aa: CASSLTGGATEAFF
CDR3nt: TGTGCCAGCAGTTTAACAGGGGGCGCGACTGAAGCTTTCTTT

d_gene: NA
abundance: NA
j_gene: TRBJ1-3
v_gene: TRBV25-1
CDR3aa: CASSSIRGFGNTIYF
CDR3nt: TGTGCCAGCTCCAGCATCAGGGGATTTGGAAACACCATATATTTT

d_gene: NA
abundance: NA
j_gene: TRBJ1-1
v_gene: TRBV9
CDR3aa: CASSGSGAGFYFGAFF
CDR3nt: TGTGCCAGCAGCGGAAGCGGGGCAGGGTTTTACTTTGGAGCTTTCTTT

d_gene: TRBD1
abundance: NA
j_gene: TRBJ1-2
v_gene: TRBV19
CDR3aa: CASSNQGVANYGYTF
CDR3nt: TGTGCCAGTAGTAATCAGGGGGTCGCTAACTATGGCTACACCTTC

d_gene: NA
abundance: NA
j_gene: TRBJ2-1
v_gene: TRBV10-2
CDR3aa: CASEGGGPQFF
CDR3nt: TGCGCCAGCGAGGGTGGGGGACCGCAGTTCTTC

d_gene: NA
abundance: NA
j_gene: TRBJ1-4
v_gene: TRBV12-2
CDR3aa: CASRLEDRINVATNEKLFF
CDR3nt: TGTGCAAGTCGCTTAGAGGACAGGATCAATGTTGCAACTAATGAAAAACTGTTTTTT

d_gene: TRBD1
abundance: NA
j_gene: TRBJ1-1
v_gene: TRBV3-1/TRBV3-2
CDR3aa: CASSGQGAGAEAFF
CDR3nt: TGTGCCAGCAGCGGACAGGGGGCGGGCGCTGAAGCTTTCTTT

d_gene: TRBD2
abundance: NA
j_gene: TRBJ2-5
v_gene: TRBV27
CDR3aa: CASSLRLAGGQETQYF
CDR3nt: TGTGCCAGCAGTCTCAGACTAGCGGGGGGGCAAGAGACCCAGTACTTC

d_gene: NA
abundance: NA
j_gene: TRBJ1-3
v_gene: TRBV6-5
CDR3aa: CASSFPRRSAGYTIYF
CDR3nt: TGTGCCAGCAGTTTCCCGCGACGGTCCGCTGGGTACACCATATATTTT

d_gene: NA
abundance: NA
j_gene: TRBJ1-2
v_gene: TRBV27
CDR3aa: CASSLSGTPNYGYTF
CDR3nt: TGTGCCAGCAGTTTATCAGGGACTCCGAACTATGGCTACACCTTC

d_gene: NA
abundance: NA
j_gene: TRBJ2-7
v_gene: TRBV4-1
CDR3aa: CASSQDYEQYF
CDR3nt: TGCGCCAGCAGCCAAGACTACGAGCAGTACTTC

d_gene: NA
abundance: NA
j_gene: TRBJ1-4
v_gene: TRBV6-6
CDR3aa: CASTKGESGNEKLFF
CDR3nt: TGTGCCAGCACCAAGGGGGAGAGTGGTAATGAAAAACTGTTTTTT

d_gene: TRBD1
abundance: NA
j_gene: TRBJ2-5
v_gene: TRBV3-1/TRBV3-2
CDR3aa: CARRTGNETQYF
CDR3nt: TGTGCCAGAAGGACAGGGAACGAGACCCAGTACTTC

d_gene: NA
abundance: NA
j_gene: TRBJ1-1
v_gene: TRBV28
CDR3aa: CASSPDLNTEAFF
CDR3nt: TGTGCCAGCAGCCCGGATTTGAACACTGAAGCTTTCTTT

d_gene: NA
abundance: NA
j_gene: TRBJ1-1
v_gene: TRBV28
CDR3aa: CASILGTAEAFF
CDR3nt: TGTGCCAGCATTCTTGGAACAGCTGAAGCTTTCTTT

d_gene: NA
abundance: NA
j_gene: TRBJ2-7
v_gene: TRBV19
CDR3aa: CASSTTASYEQYF
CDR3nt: TGTGCCAGTAGCACGACAGCCTCCTACGAGCAGTACTTC

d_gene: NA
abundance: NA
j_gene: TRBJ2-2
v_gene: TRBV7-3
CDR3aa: CASSSQGGKAGELFF
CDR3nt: TGTGCCAGCAGCTCCCAGGGGGGCAAGGCCGGGGAGCTGTTTTTT

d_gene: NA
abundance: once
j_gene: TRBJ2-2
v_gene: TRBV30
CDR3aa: CAWKETPNTGELFF
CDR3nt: TGTGCCTGGAAAGAGACACCGAACACCGGGGAGCTGTTTTTT

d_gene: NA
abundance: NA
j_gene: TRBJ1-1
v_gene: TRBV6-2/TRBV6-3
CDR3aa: CASSYRGNTEAFF
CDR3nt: TGTGCCAGCAGTTACAGGGGGAACACTGAAGCTTTCTTT

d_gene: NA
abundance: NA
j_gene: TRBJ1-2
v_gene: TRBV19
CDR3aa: CATYGGHGYTF
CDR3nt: TGTGCCACCTATGGGGGGCATGGCTACACCTTC

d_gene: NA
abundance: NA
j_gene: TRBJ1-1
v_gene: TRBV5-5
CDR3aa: CASSLKQGEAFF
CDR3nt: TGTGCCAGCAGCCTAAAACAGGGTGAGGCTTTCTTT

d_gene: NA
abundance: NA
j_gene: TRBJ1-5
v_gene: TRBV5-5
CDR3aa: CASSHGTFNQPQHF
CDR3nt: TGTGCCAGCAGTCACGGGACATTCAATCAGCCCCAGCATTTT

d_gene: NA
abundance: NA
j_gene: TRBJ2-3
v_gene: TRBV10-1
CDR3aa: CASSESNARHQEF
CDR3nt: TGCGCCAGCAGTGAGTCCAACGCGAGACACCAGGAATTT

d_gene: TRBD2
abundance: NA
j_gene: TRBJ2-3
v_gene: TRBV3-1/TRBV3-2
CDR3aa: CASSQLAGGPGKDTQYF
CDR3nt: TGTGCCAGCAGCCAGTTAGCGGGGGGGCCGGGGAAAGATACGCAGTATTTT

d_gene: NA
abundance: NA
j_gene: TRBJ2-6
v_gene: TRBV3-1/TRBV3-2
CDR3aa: CASSRGTAGANVLTF
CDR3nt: TGTGCCAGCAGCCGCGGGACAGCTGGGGCCAACGTCCTGACTTTC

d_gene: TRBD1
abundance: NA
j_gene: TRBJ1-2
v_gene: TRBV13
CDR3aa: CASSLGGDRDGYTF
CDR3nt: TGTGCCAGCAGCTTAGGAGGGGACAGGGACGGCTACACCTTC

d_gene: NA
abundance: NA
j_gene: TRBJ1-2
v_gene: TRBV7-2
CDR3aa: CASSLGAGVNYGYTF
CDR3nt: TGTGCCAGCAGCTTAGGGGCAGGGGTTAACTATGGCTACACCTTC

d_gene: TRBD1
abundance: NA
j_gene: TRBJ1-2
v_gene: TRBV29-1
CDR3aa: CSVGTDRDYGYTF
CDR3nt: TGCAGCGTCGGAACGGACAGGGACTATGGCTACACCTTC

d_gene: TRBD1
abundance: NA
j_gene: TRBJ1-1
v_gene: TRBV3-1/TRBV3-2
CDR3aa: CASSPLRTGFPEAFF
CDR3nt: TGTGCCAGCAGCCCCCTCCGGACAGGCTTCCCTGAAGCTTTCTTT

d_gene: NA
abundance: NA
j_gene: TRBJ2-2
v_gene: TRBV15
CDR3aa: CATSREKAGELFF
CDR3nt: TGTGCCACCAGCAGAGAGAAGGCCGGGGAGCTGTTTTTT

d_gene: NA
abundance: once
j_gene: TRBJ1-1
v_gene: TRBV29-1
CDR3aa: CSGLTVSTEAFF
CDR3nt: TGCAGCGGTCTGACAGTATCTACTGAAGCTTTCTTT

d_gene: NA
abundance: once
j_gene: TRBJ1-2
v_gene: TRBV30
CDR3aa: CAWTGYGYGYTF
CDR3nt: TGTGCCTGGACAGGGTACGGCTATGGCTACACCTTC

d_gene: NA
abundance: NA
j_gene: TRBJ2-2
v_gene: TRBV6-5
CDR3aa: CASSYPAGGELFF
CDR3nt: TGTGCCAGCAGTTACCCGGCGGGAGGGGAGCTGTTTTTT

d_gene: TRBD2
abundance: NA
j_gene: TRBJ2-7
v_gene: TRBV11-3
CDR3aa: CASSLAVAGGRHEQYF
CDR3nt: TGTGCCAGCAGCTTAGCGGTGGCGGGGGGTAGACACGAGCAGTACTTC

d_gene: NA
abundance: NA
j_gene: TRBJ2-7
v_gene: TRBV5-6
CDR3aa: CASSLLSSSYEQYF
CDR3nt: TGTGCCAGCAGCTTGTTGTCGAGCTCCTACGAGCAGTACTTC

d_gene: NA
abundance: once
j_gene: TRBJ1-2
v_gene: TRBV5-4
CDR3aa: CASSPPSSRSEGYTF
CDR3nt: TGTGCCAGCAGCCCCCCCAGTTCAAGGTCGGAGGGCTACACCTTC

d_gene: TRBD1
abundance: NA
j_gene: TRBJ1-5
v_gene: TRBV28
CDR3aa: CASSSQGVGNQPQHF
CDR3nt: TGTGCCAGCAGTTCTCAGGGGGTTGGCAATCAGCCCCAGCATTTT

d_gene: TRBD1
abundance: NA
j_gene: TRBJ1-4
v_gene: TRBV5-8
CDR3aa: CASKLAGGPATNEKLFF
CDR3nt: TGTGCCAGCAAATTGGCAGGGGGACCTGCAACTAATGAAAAACTGTTTTTT

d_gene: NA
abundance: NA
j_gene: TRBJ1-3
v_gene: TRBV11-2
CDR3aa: CASSLSGQRSGNTIYF
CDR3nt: TGTGCCAGCAGCTTATCTGGTCAGCGCTCTGGAAACACCATATATTTT

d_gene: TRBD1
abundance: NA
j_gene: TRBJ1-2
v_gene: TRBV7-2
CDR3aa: CASSSTGIRPNYGYTF
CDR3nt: TGTGCCAGCAGCTCGACAGGGATACGTCCTAACTATGGCTACACCTTC

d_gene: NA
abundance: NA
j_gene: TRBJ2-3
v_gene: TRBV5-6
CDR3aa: CASSQGTNTDTQYF
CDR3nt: TGTGCCAGCAGCCAAGGGACAAACACAGATACGCAGTATTTT

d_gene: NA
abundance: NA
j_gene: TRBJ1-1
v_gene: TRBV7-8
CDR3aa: CASSLGRVGNTEAFF
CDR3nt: TGTGCCAGCAGCTTAGGCAGGGTCGGAAACACTGAAGCTTTCTTT

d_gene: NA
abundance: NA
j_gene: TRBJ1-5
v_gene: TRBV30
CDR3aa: CAWSGATAGSNQPQHF
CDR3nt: TGTGCCTGGAGTGGCGCTACAGCGGGCAGCAATCAGCCCCAGCATTTT

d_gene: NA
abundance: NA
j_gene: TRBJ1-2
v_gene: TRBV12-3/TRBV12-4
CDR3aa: CASSGFLNYGYTF
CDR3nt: TGTGCCAGCAGCGGATTCCTGAACTATGGCTACACCTTC

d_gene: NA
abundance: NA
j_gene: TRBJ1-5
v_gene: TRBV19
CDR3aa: CASSTPKWNSNQPQHF
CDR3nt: TGTGCCAGTAGTACCCCGAAATGGAATAGCAATCAGCCCCAGCATTTT

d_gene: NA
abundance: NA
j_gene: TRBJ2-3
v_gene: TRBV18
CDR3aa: CASSPTSGIGTDTQYF
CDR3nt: TGTGCCAGCTCACCAACTTCCGGGATTGGCACAGATACGCAGTATTTT